The present entry profiles one T cell receptor (beta chain) with its context. This sample was taken from a study of immune heterogeneity within non-small cell lung tumors. Bulk tumor genomic DNA (about 600 ng per sample) served as template. Several biopsies per primary tumor were taken during surgery, spaced as far apart as possible. With untreated, newly diagnosed non-small cell lung cancer, the patients went on to undergo curative surgery. The CDR3 consists of 15 residues. V was trimmed by 1 base and J by 1 base, leaving 13 bases between them. The germline V gene has CDR1 GTSNPN and CDR2 SVGIG (reference sequence). It was with 32 V and 13 J primers that multiplex PCR amplified TCR beta CDR3. TCRdb fed the multiplex PCR reads into MiXCR, producing one record per CDR3 protein. This sample has about 15,000 distinct CDR3 sequences, with approximately 30% found just once.

The origin of this receptor is a woman in her forties or fifties with non-small cell lung cancer. This chain connects TRBV30 to TRBJ2-5; D possibly matches TRBD1 or TRBD2 (5 bases each). Sequenced sample: lung tumor tissue. CDR3 coding DNA: TGTGCCTGGAGTGGGGGTTGGGGGTTCCAAGAGACCCAGTACTTC. Translating it yields CAWSGGWGFQETQYF.